One and the same sample provided the 18 T cell receptor beta chains below, sequenced in a study of cytomegalovirus exposure and HLA in healthy donors (dated by TCRdb to 2015 to 2018). The library was generated by the immunoSEQ multiplex PCR assay. For the multiplex PCR, a mixture combining 60 forward primers for TCR Vbeta segments and 13 reverse primers for TCR Jbeta segments was used. As stored in TCRdb, this immuneACCESS dataset retains in-frame rearrangements with V and J assigned. A fraction of the clones does not appear; measured against another copy, unresolved V genes explain less than half of the discrepancy, and the remainder lacks a known reason. The sample includes 80,000 or so clones, with 70% to 85% observed a single time. The biggest ten clones account for under 3.5% of the sample. Sequenced input: PBMCs. The origin of the receptors is a man aged 45 to 65 in good health and CMV-seropositive.

V gene TRBV27 combines with J gene TRBJ2-1, with 10 bases identical to TRBD2. The germline gives CDR1 MNHEY, CDR2 SMNVEV (reference sequence). V trimming: 6 bases; J trimming: 0 bases; junction bases outside the gene matches: 2. The CDR3 is made up of 15 amino acids. Here the CDR3 DNA reads TGTGCCAGCAGCAAGCGGGAGGGCTCCTACAATGAGCAGTTCTTC. Amino acids: CASSKREGSYNEQFF.

The chain uses TRBV19 and TRBJ1-1; 10 positions agree with TRBD1. V shed 7 bases and J 0 bases; nucleotides not matched to a gene: 17. Germline CDR1 is LNHDA and CDR2 is SQIVND (reference sequence). CDR3 size: 19 residues. The CDR3 coding sequence is TGTGCCAGTAAGGGCCCCGGTGGGACAGGGGATTTCATGAACACTGAAGCTTTCTTT. Protein: CASKGPGGTGDFMNTEAFF. The full variable domain, its missing parts supplied by reference TRBV19 and TRBJ1-1, is DGGITQSPKYLFRKEGQNVTLSCEQNLNHDAMYWYRQDPGQGLRLIYYSQIVNDFQKGDIAEGYSVSREKKESFPLTVTSAQKNPTAFYLCASKGPGGTGDFMNTEAFFGQGTRLTVV.

The chain uses TRBV7-2 and TRBJ2-3, with D perhaps TRBD2 (5 bases). CDR1 and CDR2 from the germline V gene are SGHTA and FQGNSA. The CDR3 runs to 15 residues. Deletions cut 2 bases from V and 3 bases from J, with 12 bases between. The CDR3 spells CASSLQASQTDTQYF. CDR3 nucleotide sequence: TGTGCCAGCAGCTTACAGGCTAGCCAAACAGATACGCAGTATTTT.

This chain uses TRBV5-4 with TRBJ2-1, with 7 positions matching TRBD2. Germline values: CDR1 SGHNT, CDR2 YYREEE (reference sequence). The CDR3 contains 13 residues. J lost 6 bases, V lost 2 bases, and 2 bases had no gene match. CDR3 protein: CASSFGEGNEQFF. In nucleotides, the CDR3 is TGTGCCAGCAGCTTCGGGGAGGGCAATGAGCAGTTCTTC.

This clone came up a few times. The chain combines TRBV7-9 with TRBJ2-2, with 15 nucleotides matching TRBD2. This CDR3 comprises 19 residues. From germline, CDR1 is SEHNR and CDR2 FQNEAQ (reference sequence). J lost 7 bases, V lost 6 bases, and 15 bases had no gene match. In nucleotides, the CDR3 is TGTGCCAGCAGAGACCGCATACCGGGACTAGCGGGAGGTGGCGGGGAGCTGTTTTTT. This translates into CASRDRIPGLAGGGGELFF.

V gene TRBV7-2 combines with J gene TRBJ2-7; 10 nucleotides agree with TRBD2. CDR3 length: 16 amino acids. Trimming removed 1 base from V and 4 bases from J; junction bases left unmatched: 7. The germline gives CDR1 SGHTA, CDR2 FQGNSA. CDR3: CASSLGLSSGSYEQYF. CDR3 bases: TGTGCCAGCAGCTTAGGTCTGTCTAGCGGGAGTTACGAGCAGTACTTC.

This clone was detected only a few times. J is TRBJ2-1 and V is TRBV7-6, with 8 bases fitting TRBD1. Looked up from germline, CDR1 is SGHVS and CDR2 is FNYEAQ. J gave up 6 bases and V 5 bases, and 12 bases lay outside the gene matches. This CDR3 has 16 amino acids. The CDR3 DNA reads as TGTGCCAGCAGCCCGAGGGACAGGTTAATGTCCAATGAGCAGTTCTTC. Translated: CASSPRDRLMSNEQFF. Full variable domain (missing parts from reference TRBV7-6 and TRBJ2-1): GAGVSQSPRYKVTKRGQDVALRCDPISGHVSLYWYRQALGQGPEFLTYFNYEAQQDKSGLPNDRFSAERPEGSISTLTIQRTEQRDSAMYRCASSPRDRLMSNEQFFGPGTRLTVL.

The sample holds a few counts of this clone. The genes are TRBV5-1 and TRBJ2-3, with 7 bases matching TRBD2. This CDR3 is built from 16 residues. Trimming cost V 2 bases and J 4 bases; bases outside gene matches: 10. Germline-derived CDR1 and CDR2 are SGHRS and YFSETQ. The CDR3 sequence: CASSFNPWGRADTQYF. CDR3 in DNA: TGCGCCAGCAGCTTCAACCCTTGGGGGAGGGCAGATACGCAGTATTTT. Combining the CDR3 with reference TRBV5-1 and TRBJ2-3 gives the whole variable domain KAGVTQTPRYLIKTRGQQVTLSCSPISGHRSVSWYQQTPGQGLQFLFEYFSETQRNKGNFPGRFSGRQFSNSRSEMNVSTLELGDSALYLCASSFNPWGRADTQYFGPGTRLTVL.

V and J are TRBV28 and TRBJ2-7, with a weak D call TRBD2 (5 bases). V was cut by 6 bases and J by 0 bases, with 12 bases left in between. CDR1 MDHEN and CDR2 SYDVKM come from the germline V gene. The CDR3 has 14 residues. The CDR3 sequence: CASSPLDFSYEQYF. DNA for the CDR3: TGTGCCAGCAGCCCTTTGGACTTCTCCTACGAGCAGTACTTC.

The rearrangement uses TRBV7-3 and TRBJ2-5, with TRBD1 as a possible D gene (5 bases). The V and J ends lost 0 bases and 5 bases respectively, with 13 bases between them. This CDR3 region has 15 residues. CDR1 and CDR2 from the germline V gene are SGHTA and FQGTGA. CDR3 DNA: TGTGCCAGCAGCTTAACCGGCCAGGCAGGGGAGACCCAGTACTTC. This encodes CASSLTGQAGETQYF.

The chain has TRBV5-1 and TRBJ2-3; 7 bases line up with TRBD2. Losses at the gene ends were 0 bases for V and 3 bases for J; bases not matched to a gene: 4. The CDR3 has 15 residues. CDR1 is SGHRS, CDR2 YFSETQ, per germline. The DNA for the CDR3 is TGCGCCAGCAGCTTGGGTCCAGCGGGGACAGATACGCAGTATTTT. Residues: CASSLGPAGTDTQYF.

The chain combines TRBV4-1 with TRBJ2-7; a possible D gene is TRBD1 (6 bases). Trimming pared 0 bases from V and 1 base from J, leaving 7 bases between. Germline CDR1 and CDR2: MGHRA and YSYEKL. This CDR3 is 14 amino acids long. In nucleotides, the CDR3 is TGCGCCAGCAGCCAAGATAGGGGGTCCTACGAGCAGTACTTC. This sequence encodes CASSQDRGSYEQYF.

V gene TRBV19 combines with J gene TRBJ2-1; 12 bases are shared with TRBD2. The germline V gene has CDR1 LNHDA and CDR2 SQIVND (reference sequence). This CDR3 has 15 amino acids. The J segment lost 8 bases and the V segment lost 3 bases, leaving 5 bases of the junction unmatched. The CDR3 reads CASSMTSGSPHEQFF. The CDR3 DNA sequence: TGTGCCAGTAGTATGACTAGCGGGAGTCCCCATGAGCAGTTCTTC.

This clone was picked up a small number of times. The genes are TRBV11-3 and TRBJ1-1, with D possibly matching TRBD1 (6 bases). Germline-derived CDR1 and CDR2 are SGHNT and YENEEA. The V end was cut by 8 bases, the J end by 0 bases, with 10 bases between. CDR3 length equals 13 residues. DNA of the CDR3: TGTGCCAGCCAACGGGACATGAACACTGAAGCTTTCTTT. Amino acid sequence: CASQRDMNTEAFF.

The rearrangement joins TRBV9 to TRBJ1-1; TRBD1 agrees at 7 bases. Germline V gene lookup returns CDR1 SGDLS and CDR2 YYNGEE. This CDR3 is 16 amino acids long. V gave up 4 bases and J gave up 0 bases; unmatched junction bases: 9. The CDR3, as DNA: TGTGCCAGCAGCCCACAGGGGAAGGGGATGAACACTGAAGCTTTCTTT. Protein: CASSPQGKGMNTEAFF.

As for this clone: The limits of the CDR3 on the DNA are not certain, so only TCRdb's listed CDR3 is given. The V and J genes are TRBV7-9 and TRBJ1-2; TRBD1 is taken as the D call from the table, unchecked against the DNA. The germline V gene has CDR1 SEHNR and CDR2 FQNEAQ (reference sequence). The CDR3 adds up to 15 amino acids, both ends counted. The CDR3 protein is CSSSVGQGIDYGHTF.

CDR3 nucleotide sequence: TGTGCCAGCAGCCTAGTTCCAGGGGTCAACACTGAAGCTTTCTTT. Its protein product is CASSLVPGVNTEAFF. V and J are TRBV7-3 and TRBJ1-1; D perhaps matches TRBD1 (6 bases). Germline values: CDR1 SGHTA, CDR2 FQGTGA. CDR3 length equals 15 residues. Trimming shortened V by 5 bases and J by 2 bases, and 15 bases separated the two germline ends.

This clone has a handful of counts. The chain couples TRBV18 to TRBJ2-1; the match to TRBD1 covers 8 bases. The CDR3 spans 15 residues. Germline V gene sequence: CDR1 KGHSH, CDR2 LQKENI. The V gene end was trimmed by 2 bases and the J gene end by 5 bases; junction bases not matched to a gene: 5. CDR3 nucleotides: TGTGCCAGCTCACCAGAAAGGACAGGGAACAATGAGCAGTTCTTC. Protein: CASSPERTGNNEQFF.